The 21 T cell receptor beta chains given below trace back to one sample, sequenced in a study of blood T cells in healthy people across ages. For the second PCR, which ran for about 6 to 11 cycles, a sample-barcoded 5' primer and a J-beta primer mix were used. TCRdb called the 5' RACE reads again in MiXCR, with one record for every CDR3 protein. Here the sample spans some 920,000 distinct CDR3 sequences, roughly 50% being singletons. The sequencing input was blood. These receptors came from a woman aged 55-70 years in good health.

As concerns this clonotype: This likely reflects a read error, since a far larger clone is one base away. V usage is TRBV10-3 and J usage is TRBJ2-3; D is unresolved. Trimming cost V 5 bases and J 6 bases, with 6 bases left between them. CDR1 and CDR2 from the germline V gene are ENHRY and SYGVKD. The CDR3 spans 11 residues. CDR3 region: CAISPGDTQYF. CDR3 nucleotide sequence: TGTGCCATCAGTCCCGGGGATACGCAGTATTTT.

The chain recombines TRBV3-1 with TRBJ2-1, with no clear D. Looked up from germline, CDR1 is LGHDT and CDR2 is YNNKEL (reference sequence). The ends were cut back, 0 bases at V and 10 bases at J, with 7 bases in the middle. This CDR3 region has 12 residues. The CDR3 sequence: CASSQDWQEQFF. The CDR3 region has the DNA TGTGCCAGCAGCCAAGATTGGCAGGAGCAGTTCTTC.

The V gene is TRBV12-3 or TRBV12-4, the J gene TRBJ1-1, with 10 bases that match TRBD1. CDR3 length: 17 amino acids. V was pared by 3 bases and J by 0 bases, with 7 bases of the junction left unmatched. The CDR3: CASSFGTGDFMNTEAFF. The DNA for the CDR3 is TGTGCCAGCAGTTTCGGGACAGGGGATTTCATGAACACTGAAGCTTTCTTT.

This clonotype has just a few counts. The V and J genes are TRBV6-6 and TRBJ2-5, with D perhaps matching TRBD1 (6 bases). The J call could be wrong; TRBJ2-7 is a better fit for the DNA end. This CDR3 is 15 amino acids long. Germline loops: CDR1 MNHNY, CDR2 SVGAGI (reference sequence). CDR3 sequence reads: CASSYAYRDPYEQYF. The CDR3 bases are TGTGCCAGCAGTTACGCCTACAGGGATCCTTACGAGCAGTACTTC.

The chain combines TRBV13 with TRBJ1-1; D gene ambiguous. CDR1 and CDR2 from the germline V gene are PRHDT and FYEKMQ (reference sequence). V was trimmed by 5 bases and J by 1 base, leaving 8 bases between them. The CDR3 has 13 amino acids. This CDR3 is CASSRTRNTEAFF. CDR3 in DNA: TGTGCCAGCAGCCGGACTAGGAACACTGAAGCTTTCTTT.

V is TRBV20-1 and J is TRBJ1-5; D gene uncertain. V lost 0 bases, J lost 0 bases, and 9 bases lay in between. This CDR3 contains 15 residues. Germline-derived CDR1 and CDR2 are DFQATT and SNEGSKA (reference sequence). The CDR3 spells CSARDRVHSNQPQHF. The CDR3 DNA follows: TGCAGTGCTAGAGATCGGGTTCATAGCAATCAGCCCCAGCATTTT.

This clonotype came up a few times. The chain is built from TRBV11-2 and TRBJ2-7; D unresolved. Trimming stripped 5 bases from V and 1 base from J, with 9 bases between. The germline gives CDR1 SGHAT, CDR2 FQNNGV. The CDR3 has 13 amino acids. The CDR3: CASSHTASYEQYF. CDR3 nucleotide sequence: TGTGCCAGCAGCCATACAGCTTCCTACGAGCAGTACTTC.

J is TRBJ2-7 and V is TRBV20-1; tentatively, D is TRBD2 (6 bases). V shed 4 bases and J shed 0 bases, with 10 bases lying between them. The CDR3 covers 13 residues. In germline, CDR1 is DFQATT, CDR2 SNEGSKA (reference sequence). The CDR3 sequence is CSATPGDSYEQYF. DNA of the CDR3: TGCAGTGCTACCCCGGGGGACTCCTACGAGCAGTACTTC.

This clonotype has just a few counts. The CDR3 DNA is TGCGCCAGCAGCTTGGAACTACAGAGCTACAATGAGCAGTTCTTC. Translating gives CASSLELQSYNEQFF. The chain couples TRBV5-1 to TRBJ2-1; no clear D. The germline V gene encodes CDR1 SGHRS and CDR2 YFSETQ. The CDR3 contains 15 residues. V gave up 0 bases and J gave up 3 bases, with 10 bases separating them.

The chain recombines TRBV6-6 with TRBJ1-4, with D perhaps TRBD1 (5 bases). There are 13 residues in the CDR3. V was pared by 6 bases and J by 8 bases, with 13 bases between. CDR1 is MNHNY, CDR2 SVGAGI, per germline (reference sequence). CDR3 nucleotide sequence: TGTGCCAGCAGCACTCGGGGGGGAGAAAAACTGTTTTTT. The encoded protein is CASSTRGGEKLFF.

A single count supports this clonotype. The rearrangement uses TRBV4-1 and TRBJ1-1; TRBD1 might be the D (6 bases). Germline values: CDR1 MGHRA, CDR2 YSYEKL. This CDR3 has 17 amino acids. The germline V and J ends were trimmed by 4 bases and 0 bases, with 18 bases remaining between them. The DNA of the CDR3 is TGCGCCAGCAGCCCCGGTGCGGGGGCGATCATGAACACTGAAGCTTTCTTT. It encodes CASSPGAGAIMNTEAFF.

The V call is TRBV24-1, the J call TRBJ2-3; TRBD2 aligns across 12 bases. This CDR3 contains 15 residues. Germline CDR1 and CDR2: KGHDR and SFDVKD. With 5 bases clipped from V and 4 bases from J, the junction kept 3 bases outside the gene matches. The CDR3 sequence is CATSGGLAGSDTQYF. The CDR3 nucleotides are TGTGCCACCAGTGGAGGACTAGCGGGGTCAGATACGCAGTATTTT.

V and J are TRBV29-1 and TRBJ2-2; maybe TRBD2 (6 bases). This CDR3 comprises 14 residues. V was trimmed by 6 bases and J by 4 bases, leaving 15 bases between them. Germline V lookup: CDR1 SQVTM, CDR2 ANQGSEA. This CDR3 is CSVDPVGGTGELFF. The CDR3, as DNA: TGCAGCGTAGACCCCGTGGGGGGCACCGGGGAGCTGTTTTTT.

In its sample, this clonotype was seen many times. The rearrangement uses TRBV7-2 and TRBJ1-2; unclear D gene. Between the trimmed V and J ends, which lost 5 bases and 7 bases, there was a span of 20 bases. The germline CDR1 and CDR2 sequences are SGHTA and FQGNSA. The CDR3 runs 15 residues. As DNA, the CDR3 is TGTGCCAGCAGCCCATGGGGTACGGGGTTAGTTGGCTACACCTTC. It is translated as CASSPWGTGLVGYTF.

DNA for the CDR3: TGTGCCAGCAGTTTACGCGGGACAGGGGTACAAGAGACCCAGTACTTC. Amino acid sequence: CASSLRGTGVQETQYF. J is TRBJ2-5 and V is TRBV27, with 10 bases fitting TRBD1. J was trimmed by 2 bases and V by 2 bases; bases with no gene match: 5. CDR3 length: 16 residues. CDR1 MNHEY and CDR2 SMNVEV come from the germline V gene (reference sequence).

The V gene is TRBV7-2, the J gene TRBJ2-1, with a weak D call TRBD2 (5 bases). CDR3 length: 15 residues. Looked up from germline, CDR1 is SGHTA and CDR2 is FQGNSA. V lost 5 bases and J lost 4, with 15 bases in between. The CDR3 nucleotides read TGTGCCAGCAGCCCACCTAGCCTGAGGTACAATGAGCAGTTCTTC. It encodes CASSPPSLRYNEQFF.

This clonotype was recorded a few times. The J gene is TRBJ1-5, the V gene TRBV7-2; D is unclear. Trimming stripped 1 base from V and 1 base from J, with 8 bases between. The CDR3 totals 15 residues. The germline gives CDR1 SGHTA, CDR2 FQGNSA. Here the CDR3 reads CASSLVRGSNQPQHF. CDR3 in DNA: TGTGCCAGCAGCTTAGTCCGGGGAAGCAATCAGCCCCAGCATTTT.

The chain carries TRBV20-1 and TRBJ2-5, with D possibly being TRBD2 (7 bases). V was trimmed by 5 bases and J by 5 bases, leaving 18 bases between them. The germline gives CDR1 DFQATT, CDR2 SNEGSKA (reference sequence). The CDR3 extends over 14 amino acids. CDR3 amino acids: CSAGGGVFRETQYF. The CDR3 DNA reads as TGCAGTGCTGGAGGGGGGGTCTTTCGGGAGACCCAGTACTTC.

This chain uses TRBV19 with TRBJ2-7, with a weak D call TRBD2 (6 bases). The end of the DNA aligns better with TRBJ2-5, so the J call may be wrong. This CDR3 spans 15 amino acids. In germline, CDR1 is LNHDA, CDR2 SQIVND (reference sequence). CDR3 nucleotide sequence: TGTGCCAGTAGTATAACTAGCCGGGTATCGGAGACCCAGTACTTC. This sequence encodes CASSITSRVSETQYF.

The gene calls are TRBV5-8 and TRBJ2-5; 11 bases are a match to TRBD2. CDR1 and CDR2 from the germline V gene are SGHTS and YDEGEE. After removal of 2 bases from V and 4 bases from J, the junction contained 13 bases not matched to a gene. The CDR3 contains 18 residues. CDR3 in amino acids: CASSFIGVGLAGGETQYF. The CDR3, as DNA: TGTGCCAGCAGCTTCATCGGTGTGGGGCTAGCGGGAGGAGAGACCCAGTACTTC.

The J gene is TRBJ1-6, the V gene TRBV18; D not resolved. Trimming left V 3 bases short and J 9 bases short, with 9 bases between. The CDR3 is made up of 13 amino acids. Germline CDR1 reads KGHSH; CDR2 reads LQKENI. Written as DNA, the CDR3 is TGTGCCAGCTCACCGACGGAAATTTCACCCCTCCACTTT. As protein: CASSPTEISPLHF.